The 8 T cell receptor beta chains below were found in one sample sequenced in a study of T cell responses to AZD1222 COVID-19 vaccine. Generated by immunoSEQ multiplex PCR, the TCRdb table keeps only in-frame clones and is missing some. The sample has about 57,000 clones; 85% are singletons. The sample here was peripheral blood, taken on day 0 of AZD1222 vaccination. Source of these receptors: an adult in good health.

V and J are TRBV18 and TRBJ1-6, with 9 bases identical to TRBD1. There are 15 residues in the CDR3. Per germline, CDR1 KGHSH and CDR2 LQKENI. The junction had 1 base not matched to a gene; V was cut back by 0 bases and J by 7 bases. The CDR3 loop is CASSPPGQGNSPLHF. CDR3 DNA: TGTGCCAGCTCACCACCAGGACAGGGGAATTCACCCCTCCACTTT.

The chain has TRBV2 and TRBJ2-7; TRBD1 or TRBD2 may be the D gene (7 bases each). V was pared by 6 bases and J by 0 bases, with 15 bases between. From germline, CDR1 is SNHLY and CDR2 FYNNEI. This CDR3 is built from 15 residues. CDR3 nucleotide sequence: TGTGCCAGCAGGGGACAGCCGGGGGGCTCCTACGAGCAGTACTTC. Amino acids: CASRGQPGGSYEQYF.

The chain employs TRBV30 and TRBJ1-3; no clear D. V gave up 8 bases and J gave up 0 bases, with 8 bases separating them. The CDR3 is 12 residues long. CDR1 GTSNPN and CDR2 SVGIG come from the germline V gene (reference sequence). CDR3 residues: CAHAGSGNTIYF. Here the CDR3 DNA reads TGTGCCCATGCGGGCTCTGGAAACACCATATATTTT.

The rearrangement links TRBV20-1 to TRBJ2-3; D is uncertain. In germline, CDR1 is DFQATT, CDR2 SNEGSKA (reference sequence). V lost 3 bases, J lost 6 bases, and 19 bases lay in between. This CDR3 region has 15 residues. The CDR3 DNA reads as TGCAGTGCTAGTTCCGACGGAAAAGGCTACGATACGCAGTATTTT. As protein: CSASSDGKGYDTQYF.

The chain has TRBV7-9 and TRBJ1-6; tentative D call: TRBD1 (5 bases). V shed 4 bases and J shed 1 base, with 20 bases lying between them. Germline CDR1 reads SEHNR; CDR2 reads FQNEAQ (reference sequence). The CDR3 is 19 amino acids. The DNA for the CDR3 is TGTGCCAGCAGCTCTTCACGGGGGAATATACTTTCCTATAATTCACCCCTCCACTTT. It is translated as CASSSSRGNILSYNSPLHF.

The chain links TRBV5-4 to TRBJ1-1; possibly TRBD1 for D (5 bases). The germline V and J ends were trimmed by 6 bases and 5 bases, with 17 bases remaining between them. CDR1 is SGHNT, CDR2 YYREEE, per germline (reference sequence). This CDR3 has 14 amino acids. In nucleotides, the CDR3 is TGTGCCAGCAACCCCGTCGGGGGAGGGACTGAAGCTTTCTTT. Translation: CASNPVGGGTEAFF.

CDR3 sequence reads: CASGLKVDHTGELFF. Written as DNA, the CDR3 is TGTGCCAGCGGACTCAAGGTAGATCACACCGGGGAGCTGTTTTTT. The chain employs TRBV9 and TRBJ2-2; tentative D call: TRBD2 (5 bases). The germline V gene has CDR1 SGDLS and CDR2 YYNGEE. V shed 7 bases and J shed 3 bases, with 16 bases lying between them. This CDR3 is 15 amino acids long.

This clone came up once. The chain uses TRBV6-5 and TRBJ1-1, with unresolved D. CDR1 and CDR2 (germline): MNHEY, SVGAGI. The CDR3 has 15 residues. Trimming removed 4 bases from V and 5 bases from J, with 17 bases in between. CDR3 residues: CASSFPSGAGTEAFF. The DNA for the CDR3 is TGTGCCAGCAGTTTCCCCTCGGGAGCTGGAACTGAAGCTTTCTTT.